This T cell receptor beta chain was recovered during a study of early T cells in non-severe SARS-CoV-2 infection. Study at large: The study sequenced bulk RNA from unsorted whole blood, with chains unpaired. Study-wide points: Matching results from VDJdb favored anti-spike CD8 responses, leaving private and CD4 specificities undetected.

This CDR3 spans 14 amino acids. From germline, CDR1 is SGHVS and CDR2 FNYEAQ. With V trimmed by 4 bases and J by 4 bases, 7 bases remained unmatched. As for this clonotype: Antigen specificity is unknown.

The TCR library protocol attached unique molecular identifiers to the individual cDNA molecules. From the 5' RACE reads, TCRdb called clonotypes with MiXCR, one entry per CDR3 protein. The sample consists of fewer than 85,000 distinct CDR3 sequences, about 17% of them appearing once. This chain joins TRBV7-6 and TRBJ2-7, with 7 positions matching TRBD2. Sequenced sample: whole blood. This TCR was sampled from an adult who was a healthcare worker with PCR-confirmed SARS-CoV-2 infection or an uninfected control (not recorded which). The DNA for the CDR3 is TGTGCCAGCAGCTACTCTCAGGGAGGGTACGAGCAGTACTTC. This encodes CASSYSQGGYEQYF.